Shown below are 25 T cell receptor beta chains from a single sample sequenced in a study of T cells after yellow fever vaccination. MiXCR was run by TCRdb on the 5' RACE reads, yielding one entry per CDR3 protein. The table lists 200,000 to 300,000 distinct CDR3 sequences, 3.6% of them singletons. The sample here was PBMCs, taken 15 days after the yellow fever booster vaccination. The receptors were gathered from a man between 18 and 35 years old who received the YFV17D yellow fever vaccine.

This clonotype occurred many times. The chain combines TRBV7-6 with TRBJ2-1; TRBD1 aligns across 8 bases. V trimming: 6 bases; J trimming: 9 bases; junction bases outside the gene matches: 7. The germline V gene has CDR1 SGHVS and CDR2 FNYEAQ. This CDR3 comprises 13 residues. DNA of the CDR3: TGTGCCAGCAGTCACGGGACAGGCGCTGAGCAGTTCTTC. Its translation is CASSHGTGAEQFF.

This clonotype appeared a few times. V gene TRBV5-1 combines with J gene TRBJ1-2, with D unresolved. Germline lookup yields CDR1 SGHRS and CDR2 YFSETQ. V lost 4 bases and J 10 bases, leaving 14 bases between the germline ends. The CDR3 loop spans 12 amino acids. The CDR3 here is CASSRRNGIYTF. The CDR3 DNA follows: TGCGCCAGCAGCCGGCGGAACGGAATCTACACCTTC.

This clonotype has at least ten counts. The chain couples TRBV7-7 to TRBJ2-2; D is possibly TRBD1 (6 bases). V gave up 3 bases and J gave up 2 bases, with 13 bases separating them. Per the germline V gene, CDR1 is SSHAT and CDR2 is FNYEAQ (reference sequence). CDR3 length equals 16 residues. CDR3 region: CASSFGTPINTGELFF. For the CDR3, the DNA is TGTGCCAGCAGCTTCGGGACACCTATAAACACCGGGGAGCTGTTTTTT.

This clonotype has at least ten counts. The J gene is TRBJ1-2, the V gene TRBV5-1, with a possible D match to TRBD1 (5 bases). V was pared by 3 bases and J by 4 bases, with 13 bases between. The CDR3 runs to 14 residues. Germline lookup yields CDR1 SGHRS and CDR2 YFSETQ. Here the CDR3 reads CASSSGDGPYGYTF. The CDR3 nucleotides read TGCGCCAGCAGCTCCGGGGACGGCCCCTATGGCTACACCTTC.

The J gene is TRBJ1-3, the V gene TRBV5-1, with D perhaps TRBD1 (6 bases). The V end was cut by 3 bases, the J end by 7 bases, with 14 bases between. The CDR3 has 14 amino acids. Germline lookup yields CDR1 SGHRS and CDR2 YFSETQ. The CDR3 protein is CASSSGHAGNTIYF. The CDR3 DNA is TGCGCCAGCAGCTCGGGACATGCGGGGAACACCATATATTTT.

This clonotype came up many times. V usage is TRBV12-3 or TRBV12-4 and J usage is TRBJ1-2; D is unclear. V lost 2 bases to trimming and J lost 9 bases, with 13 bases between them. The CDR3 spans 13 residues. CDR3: CASSLFSPDRYTF. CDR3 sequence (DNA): TGTGCCAGCAGTTTATTCAGCCCTGACCGCTACACCTTC.

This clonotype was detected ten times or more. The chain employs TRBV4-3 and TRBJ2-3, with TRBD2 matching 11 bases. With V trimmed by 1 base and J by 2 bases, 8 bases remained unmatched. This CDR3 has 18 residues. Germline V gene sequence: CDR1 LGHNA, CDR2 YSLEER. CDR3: CASSQGGTSGGYTDTQYF. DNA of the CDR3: TGCGCCAGCAGCCAAGGGGGAACTAGCGGGGGCTACACAGATACGCAGTATTTT.

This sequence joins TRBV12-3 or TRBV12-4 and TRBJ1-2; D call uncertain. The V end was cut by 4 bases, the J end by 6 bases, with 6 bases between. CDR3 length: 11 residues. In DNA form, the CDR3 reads TGTGCCAGCAGTTACGGGGATGGCTACACCTTC. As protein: CASSYGDGYTF.

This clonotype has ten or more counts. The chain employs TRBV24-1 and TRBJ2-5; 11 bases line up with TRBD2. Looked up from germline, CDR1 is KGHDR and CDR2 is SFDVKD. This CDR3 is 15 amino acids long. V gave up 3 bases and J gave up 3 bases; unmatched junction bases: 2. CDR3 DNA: TGTGCCACCAGTGATCGACTAGCGGGGAAAGAGACCCAGTACTTC. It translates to CATSDRLAGKETQYF.

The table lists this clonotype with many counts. CDR3 in amino acids: CASSLVTGSINYEQYF. CDR3 sequence (DNA): TGCGCCAGCAGCTTGGTGACAGGCTCCATTAACTACGAGCAGTACTTC. The chain links TRBV5-1 to TRBJ2-7, with D maybe TRBD1 (6 bases). V was pared by 0 bases and J by 3 bases, with 16 bases between. CDR1 and CDR2 (germline): SGHRS, YFSETQ. CDR3 length: 16 residues. Variable domain in full (rest from reference TRBV5-1 and TRBJ2-7): KAGVTQTPRYLIKTRGQQVTLSCSPISGHRSVSWYQQTPGQGLQFLFEYFSETQRNKGNFPGRFSGRQFSNSRSEMNVSTLELGDSALYLCASSLVTGSINYEQYFGPGTRLTVT.

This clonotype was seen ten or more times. DNA of the CDR3: TGTGCCACCACCGACAGCCGAAATCAGCCCCAGCATTTT. Protein sequence: CATTDSRNQPQHF. J is TRBJ1-5 and V is TRBV15, with D possibly being TRBD1 (5 bases). The CDR3 loop spans 13 amino acids. Germline V gene sequence: CDR1 LNHNV, CDR2 YYDKDF (reference sequence). Trimming left V 7 bases short and J 4 bases short, with 11 bases between.

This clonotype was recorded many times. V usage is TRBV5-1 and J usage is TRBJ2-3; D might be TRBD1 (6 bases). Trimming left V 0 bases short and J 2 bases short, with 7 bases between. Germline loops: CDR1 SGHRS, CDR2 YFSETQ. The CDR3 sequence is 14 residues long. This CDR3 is CASSLGDTTDTQYF. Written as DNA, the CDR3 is TGCGCCAGCAGCTTGGGGGACACCACAGATACGCAGTATTTT.

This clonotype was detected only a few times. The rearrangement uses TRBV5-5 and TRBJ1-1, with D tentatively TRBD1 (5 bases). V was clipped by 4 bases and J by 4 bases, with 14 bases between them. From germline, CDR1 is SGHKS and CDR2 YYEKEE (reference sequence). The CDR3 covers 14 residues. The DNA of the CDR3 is TGTGCCAGCAGCCCAGGGTACCGATTCACTGAAGCTTTCTTT. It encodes CASSPGYRFTEAFF.

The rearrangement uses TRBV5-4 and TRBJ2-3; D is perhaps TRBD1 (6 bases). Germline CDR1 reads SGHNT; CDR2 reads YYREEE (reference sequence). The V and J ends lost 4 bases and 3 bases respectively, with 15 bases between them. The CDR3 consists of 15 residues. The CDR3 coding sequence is TGTGCCAGCAGCCGTTCTAGTCAGGGGACAGATACGCAGTATTTT. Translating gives CASSRSSQGTDTQYF.

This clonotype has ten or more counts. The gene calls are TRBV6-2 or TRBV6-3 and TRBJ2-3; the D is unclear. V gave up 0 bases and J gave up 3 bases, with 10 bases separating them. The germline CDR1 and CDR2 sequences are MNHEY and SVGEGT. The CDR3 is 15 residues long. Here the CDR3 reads CASSYSVDFTDTQYF. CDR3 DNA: TGTGCCAGCAGTTACTCAGTCGACTTTACAGATACGCAGTATTTT.

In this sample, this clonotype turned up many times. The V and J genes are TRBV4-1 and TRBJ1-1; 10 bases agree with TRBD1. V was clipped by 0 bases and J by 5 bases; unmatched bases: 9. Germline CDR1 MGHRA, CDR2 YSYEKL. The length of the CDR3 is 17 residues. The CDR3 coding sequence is TGCGCCAGCAGCCAAGATCCCCGACAGGGGGCGAAAACTGAAGCTTTCTTT. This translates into CASSQDPRQGAKTEAFF.

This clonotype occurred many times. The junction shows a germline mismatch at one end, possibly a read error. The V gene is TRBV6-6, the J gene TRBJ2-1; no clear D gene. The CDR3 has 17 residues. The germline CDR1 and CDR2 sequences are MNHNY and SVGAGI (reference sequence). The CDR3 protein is CASTYVGFPVSYNEQFF. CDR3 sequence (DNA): TGTGCCAGCACTTACGTAGGGTTCCCCGTCTCCTACAATGAGCAGTTCTTC.

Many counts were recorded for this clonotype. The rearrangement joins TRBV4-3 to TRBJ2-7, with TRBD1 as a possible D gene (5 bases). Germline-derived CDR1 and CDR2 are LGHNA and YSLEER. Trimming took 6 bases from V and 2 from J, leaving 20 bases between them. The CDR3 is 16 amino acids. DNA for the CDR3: TGCGCCAGCAGACTGACAGAGAAGGGTGGTCCCTACGAGCAGTACTTC. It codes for CASRLTEKGGPYEQYF.

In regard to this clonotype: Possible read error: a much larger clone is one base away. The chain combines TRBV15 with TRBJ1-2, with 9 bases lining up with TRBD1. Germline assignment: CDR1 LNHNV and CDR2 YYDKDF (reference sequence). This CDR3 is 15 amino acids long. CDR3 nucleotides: TGTGCCACCAGCAGAGAGAGGTGGACAGGGGATGGCTACGCCTTC. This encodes CATSRERWTGDGYAF.

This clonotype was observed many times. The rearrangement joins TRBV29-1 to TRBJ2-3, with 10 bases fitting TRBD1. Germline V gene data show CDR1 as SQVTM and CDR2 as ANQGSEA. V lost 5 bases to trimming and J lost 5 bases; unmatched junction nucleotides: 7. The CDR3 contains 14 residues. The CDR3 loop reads CSVFQGTGVDTQYF. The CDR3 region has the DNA TGCAGCGTTTTTCAGGGGACAGGGGTAGATACGCAGTATTTT.

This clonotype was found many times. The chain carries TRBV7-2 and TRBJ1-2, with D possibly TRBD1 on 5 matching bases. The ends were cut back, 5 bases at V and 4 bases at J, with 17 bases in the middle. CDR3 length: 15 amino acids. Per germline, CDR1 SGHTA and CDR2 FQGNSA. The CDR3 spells CASSARDLVLYGYTF. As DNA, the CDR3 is TGTGCCAGCAGCGCCCGGGACCTGGTCCTCTATGGCTACACCTTC.

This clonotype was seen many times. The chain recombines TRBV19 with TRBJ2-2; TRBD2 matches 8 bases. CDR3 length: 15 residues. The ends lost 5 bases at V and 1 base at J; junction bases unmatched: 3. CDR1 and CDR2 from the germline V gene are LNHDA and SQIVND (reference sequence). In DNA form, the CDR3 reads TGTGCCAGTAGTTTTAGCGGGGTGAACACCGGGGAGCTGTTTTTT. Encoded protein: CASSFSGVNTGELFF.

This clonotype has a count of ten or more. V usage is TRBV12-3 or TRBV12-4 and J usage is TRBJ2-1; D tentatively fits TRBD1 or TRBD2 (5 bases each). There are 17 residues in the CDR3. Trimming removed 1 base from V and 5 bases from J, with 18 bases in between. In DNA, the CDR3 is TGTGCCAGCAGTTTAGTTGGTGGGGGAACGCTAGACAATGAGCAGTTCTTC. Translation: CASSLVGGGTLDNEQFF.

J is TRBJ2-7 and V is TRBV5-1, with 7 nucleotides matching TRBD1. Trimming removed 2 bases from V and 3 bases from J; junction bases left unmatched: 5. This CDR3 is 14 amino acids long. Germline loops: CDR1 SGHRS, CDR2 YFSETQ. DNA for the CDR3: TGCGCCAGCAGCTTAGAGTCAGGGGGCTACGAGCAGTACGTC. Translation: CASSLESGGYEQYV.

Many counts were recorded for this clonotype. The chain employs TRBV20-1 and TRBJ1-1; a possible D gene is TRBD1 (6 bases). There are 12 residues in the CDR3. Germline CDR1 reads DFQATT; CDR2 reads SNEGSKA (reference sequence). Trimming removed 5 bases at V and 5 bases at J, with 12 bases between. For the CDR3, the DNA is TGCAGTGCTCCCGGACAGCCAACTGAAGCTTTCTTT. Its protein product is CSAPGQPTEAFF.